The clone carrying this T cell receptor beta chain was counted many times. Its antigen is not known. Trimming pared 0 bases from V and 2 bases from J, leaving 10 bases between. Germline V CDR1 and CDR2: SGHRS, YFSETQ. CDR3 length: 15 amino acids. The sample belongs to a study of T cells after yellow fever vaccination. Study-wide background: Fractions low in cell number were prepared with SMART-Seq v4 Ultra Low Input.

TCRdb redid the calling of the 5' RACE reads with MiXCR, one entry per CDR3 protein. The sample gives roughly 310,000 distinct CDR3 sequences, 3.6% of which show up once; about a quarter is in the top ten. Study results and limitations: Abundant bulk-derived clonotypes could contaminate FACS-sorted repertoires.

The rearrangement links TRBV5-1 to TRBJ2-3; D perhaps matches TRBD1 (6 bases). The receptor's source is a man aged 18 to 30 who received the YFV17D yellow fever vaccine. Source: PBMCs, taken on the day of the yellow fever booster vaccination. CDR3 amino acids: CASSLEGQFTDTQYF. In DNA form, the CDR3 reads TGCGCCAGCAGCTTGGAAGGACAGTTCACAGATACGCAGTATTTT.